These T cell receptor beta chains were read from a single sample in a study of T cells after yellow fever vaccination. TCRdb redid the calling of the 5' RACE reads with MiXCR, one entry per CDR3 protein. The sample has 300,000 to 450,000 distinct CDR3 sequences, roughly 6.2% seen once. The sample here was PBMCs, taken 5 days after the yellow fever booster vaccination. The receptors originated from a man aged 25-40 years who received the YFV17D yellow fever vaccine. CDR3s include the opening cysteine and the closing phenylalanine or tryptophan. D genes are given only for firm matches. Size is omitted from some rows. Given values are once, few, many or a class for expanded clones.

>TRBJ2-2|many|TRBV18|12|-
TGTGCCAGCTCACCAAGGACCGGGGAGCTGTTTTTT
CASSPRTGELFF
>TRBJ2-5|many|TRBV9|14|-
TGTGCCAGCAGCGTAGTTGGGCCCAGGGAGACCCAGTACTTC
CASSVVGPRETQYF
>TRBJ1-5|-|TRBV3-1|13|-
TGTGCCAGCAGCCAAGATGGGGTTCAGCCCCAGCATTTT
CASSQDGVQPQHF
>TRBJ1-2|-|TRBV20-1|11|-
TGCAGTGCTAGCGACAATGGGGGCTACACCTTC
CSASDNGGYTF
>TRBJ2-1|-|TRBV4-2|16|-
TGTGCCAGCAGCCAATCCGGACTATTGACCTACAATGAGCAGTTCTTC
CASSQSGLLTYNEQFF
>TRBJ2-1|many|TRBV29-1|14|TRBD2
TGCAGCGTTGACTTAGCGGGAGTAGGCAATGAGCAGTTCTTC
CSVDLAGVGNEQFF
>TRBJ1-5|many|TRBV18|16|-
TGTGCCAGCTCACCTCCCACCGGGGCCCCTTTTAGGCCCCAGCATTTT
CASSPPTGAPFRPQHF
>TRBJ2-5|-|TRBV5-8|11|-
TGTGCCCATCTAGGGGAAGAGACCCAGTACTTC
CAHLGEETQYF
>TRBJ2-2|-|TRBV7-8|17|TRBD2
TGTGCCAGCTTTTTAAGGGCGGGAGGGCCGTACACCGGGGAGCTGTTTTTT
CASFLRAGGPYTGELFF
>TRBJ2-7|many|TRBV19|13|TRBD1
TGTGCCAGTTCGACAGGGTATAGGAACGAGCAGTACTTC
CASSTGYRNEQYF
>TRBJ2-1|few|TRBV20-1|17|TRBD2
TGCAGTGCTAGAGATCGTCTAGCGGGAGGTGCCTACAATGAGCAGTTCTTC
CSARDRLAGGAYNEQFF
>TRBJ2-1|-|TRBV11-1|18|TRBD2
TGTGCCAGCAGCTTAGCCCTGACGCCTAGCGGGAATAACAATGAGCAGTTCTTC
CASSLALTPSGNNNEQFF
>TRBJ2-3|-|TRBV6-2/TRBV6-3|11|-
TGTGCCAGCAGGATTTCAGATACGCGGTATTTT
CASRISDTRYF
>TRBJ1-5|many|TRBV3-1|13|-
TGTGCCAGCAGCCAAGGTTTAGGTCAGCCCCAGCATTTT
CASSQGLGQPQHF
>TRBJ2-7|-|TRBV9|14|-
TGTGCCAGCAGCGTAGGTGGGGGCAACTACGAGCAGTACTTC
CASSVGGGNYEQYF
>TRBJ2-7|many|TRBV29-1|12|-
TGCAGCGCCCTGGACGTAACCTACGAGCAGTACTTC
CSALDVTYEQYF
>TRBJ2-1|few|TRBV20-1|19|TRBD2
TGCAGTGCTTCGACTAGGAGGACAAGGACTAGCGGGAGCTATGATGAGCAGTTCTTC
CSASTRRTRTSGSYDEQFF
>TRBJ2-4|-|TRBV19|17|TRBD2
TGTGCCAGTAGTATGGGACTAGCGTTCGGAGTGGGAAACATTCAGTACTTC
CASSMGLAFGVGNIQYF